This T cell receptor (beta chain) stems from a study of blood T cell repertoires in COVID-19. Across the study: COVID-19 samples collected from the United States, Italy and Spain covered acute and convalescent phases. PBMCs, B-cell-depleted T cells, or T cells were the source of the cDNA or gDNA that made up the material.

The CDR3 is made up of 16 amino acids. Looked up from germline, CDR1 is LNHNV and CDR2 is YYDKDF (reference sequence). V gave up 3 bases and J gave up 2 bases, with 15 bases separating them. Methods used by the authors: Amplification of reference gene primers provided the estimated nucleated cell counts. Clones were read by immunoSEQ multiplex PCR, and TCRdb kept only the in-frame ones, dropping some. V, J and clone size reflect that table, while D and trimming were determined from the DNA. There are approximately 210,000 clones in the sample; 83% occur only once, and 8.2% lies in the top ten. The sample taken for sequencing was peripheral blood. The rearrangement links TRBV15 to TRBJ2-3, with D tentatively TRBD1 (5 bases). The TCR comes from a woman aged 50 to 60 with acute or convalescent COVID-19. As DNA, the CDR3 is TGTGCCACCAGCAGGGCTGGACAACCGGCCACAGATACGCAGTATTTT. Translated, it gives CATSRAGQPATDTQYF.